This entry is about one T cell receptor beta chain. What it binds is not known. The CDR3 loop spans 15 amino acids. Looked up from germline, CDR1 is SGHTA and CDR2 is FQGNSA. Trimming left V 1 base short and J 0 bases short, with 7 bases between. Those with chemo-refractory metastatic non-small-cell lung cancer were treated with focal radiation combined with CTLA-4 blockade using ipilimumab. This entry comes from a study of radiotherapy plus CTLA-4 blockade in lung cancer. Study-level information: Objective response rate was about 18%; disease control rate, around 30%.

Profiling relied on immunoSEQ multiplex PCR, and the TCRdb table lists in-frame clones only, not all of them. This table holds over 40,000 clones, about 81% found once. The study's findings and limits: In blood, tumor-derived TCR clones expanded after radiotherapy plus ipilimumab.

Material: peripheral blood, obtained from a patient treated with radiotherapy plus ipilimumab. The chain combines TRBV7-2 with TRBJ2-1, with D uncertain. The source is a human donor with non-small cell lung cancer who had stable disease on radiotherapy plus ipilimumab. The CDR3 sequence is CASSLGRPSYNEQFF. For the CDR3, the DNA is TGTGCCAGCAGCTTAGGCAGGCCCTCCTACAATGAGCAGTTCTTC.